The 22 T cell receptor beta chains presented below share a single source sample, sequenced in a study. From the RT-PCR reads, TCRdb called clonotypes with MiXCR, one entry per CDR3 protein. The table shows about 680,000 distinct CDR3 sequences, with 14% occurring only once. Sequencing used memory CD4+ T cells from blood. The receptor set was obtained from a female donor in good health, serving as a healthy control.

The V call is TRBV5-1, the J call TRBJ1-3, with D unresolved. The CDR3 loop spans 13 amino acids. V was cut by 4 bases and J by 4 bases, with 9 bases left in between. Per the germline V gene, CDR1 is SGHRS and CDR2 is YFSETQ. CDR3 nucleotides: TGCGCCAGCAGCCCGGAGACAGGAAACACCATATATTTT. Encoded protein: CASSPETGNTIYF.

The chain links TRBV7-3 to TRBJ1-3; D unclear. Deletions cut 1 base from V and 4 bases from J, with 11 bases between. Germline assignment: CDR1 SGHTA and CDR2 FQGTGA. The CDR3 is 15 residues long. This chain's CDR3 is CASSLKLPGGNTIYF. DNA of the CDR3: TGTGCCAGCAGCTTAAAACTTCCCGGGGGAAACACCATATATTTT.

The chain carries TRBV18 and TRBJ2-3; no clear D gene. Trimming took off 0 bases at V and 5 bases at J, with 9 bases between the two ends. CDR1 is KGHSH, CDR2 LQKENI, per germline. The CDR3 totals 14 residues. The CDR3: CASSPPERQDTQYF. The CDR3 DNA reads TGTGCCAGCTCACCACCGGAACGGCAAGATACGCAGTATTTT. Together with reference TRBV18 and TRBJ2-3, the CDR3 gives the full variable domain: NAGVMQNPRHLVRRRGQEARLRCSPMKGHSHVYWYRQLPEEGLKFMVYLQKENIIDESGMPKERFSAEFPKEGPSILRIQQVVRGDSAAYFCASSPPERQDTQYFGPGTRLTVL.

In its sample, this clonotype was seen a few times. The chain couples TRBV11-2 to TRBJ2-7, with no clear D. The CDR3 loop spans 16 amino acids. Trimming pared 5 bases from V and 4 bases from J, leaving 21 bases between. Germline V gene data show CDR1 as SGHAT and CDR2 as FQNNGV. The CDR3 bases are TGTGCCAGCAGCGCGAAAGGCGTCTCTTGGGGATACGAGCAGTACTTC. Its translation: CASSAKGVSWGYEQYF.

This chain joins TRBV5-1 and TRBJ1-1, with D possibly matching TRBD1 (6 bases). Trimming took off 4 bases at V and 4 bases at J, with 17 bases between the two ends. CDR3 size: 15 residues. CDR1 SGHRS and CDR2 YFSETQ come from the germline V gene. CDR3 sequence: CASSLTVSTGTEAFF. As DNA, the CDR3 is TGCGCCAGCAGCCTAACAGTTTCGACAGGCACTGAAGCTTTCTTT.

The V and J genes are TRBV28 and TRBJ1-4; D might be TRBD1 (6 bases). The ends were cut back, 2 bases at V and 7 bases at J, with 14 bases in the middle. Per germline, CDR1 MDHEN and CDR2 SYDVKM. The CDR3 length is 15 residues. The chain's CDR3 is CASSLRWGAAEKLFF. The CDR3 nucleotides are TGTGCCAGCAGTTTACGGTGGGGGGCCGCTGAAAAACTGTTTTTT.

This clonotype was seen more than once but under ten times. The V and J genes are TRBV11-2 and TRBJ2-5; D gene ambiguous. Trimming stripped 0 bases from V and 9 bases from J, with 11 bases between. Per the germline V gene, CDR1 is SGHAT and CDR2 is FQNNGV. The CDR3 contains 13 residues. CDR3 residues: CASSLDSLGAQYF. In nucleotides, the CDR3 is TGTGCCAGCAGCTTAGACAGTCTGGGTGCCCAGTACTTC.

In this sample, this clonotype turned up many times. The chain uses TRBV7-2 and TRBJ2-3; D possibly corresponds to TRBD2 (5 bases). Trimming removed 5 bases at V and 1 base at J, with 13 bases between. The CDR3 has 15 amino acids. Germline values: CDR1 SGHTA, CDR2 FQGNSA. This CDR3 is CASSIPSGGTDTQYF. CDR3 nucleotides: TGTGCCAGCAGCATTCCTTCCGGGGGCACAGATACGCAGTATTTT.

The chain is built from TRBV2 and TRBJ2-3, with D perhaps TRBD1 (6 bases). This CDR3 region has 14 residues. Germline V CDR1 and CDR2: SNHLY, FYNNEI. Trimming removed 6 bases at V and 1 base at J, with 11 bases between. The CDR3 sequence: CASSTGMGTDTQYF. The CDR3 nucleotides read TGTGCCAGCAGCACAGGGATGGGCACAGATACGCAGTATTTT.

The chain joins TRBV24-1 to TRBJ2-3; 7 bases match TRBD2. The CDR3 covers 16 residues. With V trimmed by 6 bases and J by 2 bases, 10 bases remained unmatched. Germline V lookup: CDR1 KGHDR, CDR2 SFDVKD. Here the CDR3 reads CATSNPTGGPTDTQYF. CDR3 in DNA: TGTGCCACCAGTAATCCGACGGGGGGTCCCACAGATACGCAGTATTTT.

This clonotype was seen more than once but under ten times. The rearrangement links TRBV24-1 to TRBJ1-5; D unclear. Trimming cost V 4 bases and J 2 bases, with 11 bases left between them. The germline V gene has CDR1 KGHDR and CDR2 SFDVKD. There are 15 residues in the CDR3. CDR3 in amino acids: CATSEGRPGNQPQHF. In DNA, the CDR3 is TGTGCCACCAGTGAAGGCCGTCCGGGCAATCAGCCCCAGCATTTT.

This clonotype was counted a few times. The gene calls are TRBV12-3 or TRBV12-4 and TRBJ2-1; D is perhaps TRBD2 (6 bases). CDR3 length: 15 amino acids. Trimming took 2 bases from V and 4 from J, leaving 12 bases between them. The CDR3 reads CASSLRVAAYNEQFF. The CDR3 nucleotides read TGTGCCAGCAGTTTAAGGGTAGCGGCGTACAATGAGCAGTTCTTC.

This clonotype was picked up a small number of times. The chain uses TRBV2 and TRBJ1-2; no reliable D call. In germline, CDR1 is SNHLY, CDR2 FYNNEI. V lost 5 bases and J 1 base, leaving 8 bases between the germline ends. This CDR3 is 13 amino acids long. This CDR3 is CASSRDFNYGYTF. CDR3 sequence (DNA): TGTGCCAGCAGTCGGGATTTTAACTATGGCTACACCTTC.

This clonotype showed up many times. The chain links TRBV6-5 to TRBJ2-7; 8 bases agree with TRBD1. The CDR3 has 15 amino acids. Per germline, CDR1 MNHEY and CDR2 SVGAGI. The trim removed 6 bases at V and 1 base at J, leaving 8 bases unmatched. The CDR3 region is CASRVDRDRSYEQYF. The CDR3 nucleotides read TGTGCCAGCAGAGTAGACCGGGACAGGTCCTACGAGCAGTACTTC.

This clonotype came up a few times. V is TRBV24-1 and J is TRBJ2-7; 9 bases agree with TRBD1. The CDR3 has 14 amino acids. The germline CDR1 and CDR2 sequences are KGHDR and SFDVKD. Unmatched junction bases numbered 5, after V lost 7 bases and J lost 2 bases. CDR3 sequence reads: CATSRDRETYEQYF. CDR3 DNA: TGTGCCACCAGCCGGGACAGGGAGACCTACGAGCAGTACTTC.

V and J are TRBV19 and TRBJ2-2, with 10 bases aligning to TRBD1. Trimming cost V 7 bases and J 4 bases; bases outside gene matches: 6. There are 15 residues in the CDR3. Germline loops: CDR1 LNHDA, CDR2 SQIVND (reference sequence). Written as DNA, the CDR3 is TGTGCCAGTAATGGACAGGGGGTTTTCACCGGGGAGCTGTTTTTT. Protein sequence: CASNGQGVFTGELFF.

This clonotype was counted at least ten times. The chain couples TRBV2 to TRBJ2-1; D is ambiguous. The CDR3 spans 14 residues. Germline loops: CDR1 SNHLY, CDR2 FYNNEI. V was cut by 6 bases and J by 8 bases, with 17 bases left in between. CDR3 in DNA: TGTGCCAGCAGCGACGGACCCCCGGACGATGAGCAGTTCTTC. It yields the protein CASSDGPPDDEQFF.

This clonotype was seen a handful of times. This sequence joins TRBV6-6 and TRBJ2-7; no definite D call. Trimming shortened V by 5 bases and J by 3 bases, and 11 bases separated the two germline ends. The CDR3 has 13 residues. The germline V gene encodes CDR1 MNHNY and CDR2 SVGAGI (reference sequence). The CDR3 DNA follows: TGTGCCAGCAGTGAGACCGATAACTACGAGCAGTACTTC. As protein: CASSETDNYEQYF.

The V call is TRBV28, the J call TRBJ2-3; 7 bases are shared with TRBD2. The CDR3 is made up of 15 amino acids. Germline V gene sequence: CDR1 MDHEN, CDR2 SYDVKM. V was clipped by 6 bases and J by 1 base; unmatched bases: 7. Here the CDR3 reads CASRVTSEGTDTQYF. CDR3 sequence (DNA): TGTGCCAGCAGGGTTACTAGCGAAGGCACAGATACGCAGTATTTT.

This clonotype was seen more than once but under ten times. The chain links TRBV5-6 to TRBJ1-4; possible D gene TRBD1, 5 bases. Per the germline V gene, CDR1 is SGHDT and CDR2 is YYEEEE. Trimming cost V 4 bases and J 8 bases, with 18 bases left between them. This CDR3 spans 15 amino acids. CDR3 protein: CASSRDRGWGEKLFF. CDR3 DNA sequence: TGTGCCAGCAGCCGTGACCGAGGCTGGGGCGAAAAACTGTTTTTT.

V and J are TRBV4-3 and TRBJ1-1, with 7 bases fitting TRBD1. V trimming: 3 bases; J trimming: 5 bases; junction bases outside the gene matches: 6. Germline assignment: CDR1 LGHNA and CDR2 YSLEER. The CDR3 is made up of 14 amino acids. The CDR3 nucleotides read TGCGCCAGCAGCCAGGCGGGGACAGTGACTGAAGCTTTCTTT. Translation: CASSQAGTVTEAFF.

The V gene is TRBV6-5, the J gene TRBJ1-2; no reliable D call. Trimming removed 0 bases at V and 6 bases at J, with 11 bases between. The germline V gene has CDR1 MNHEY and CDR2 SVGAGI. The length of the CDR3 is 14 residues. CDR3 sequence reads: CASSYSSGWDGYTF. DNA for the CDR3: TGTGCCAGCAGTTACTCGAGCGGATGGGATGGCTACACCTTC.